This T cell receptor (beta chain) derives from a study of control samples from healthy donors and cancer patients. Only in-frame clones appear in the TCRdb table, and some are missing; sequencing was by immunoSEQ multiplex PCR. Of 100,000 to 150,000 clones in the sample, about 93% were seen once. Trimming took 0 bases from V and 4 from J, leaving 14 bases between them. Germline V lookup: CDR1 SGHRS, CDR2 YFSETQ. The CDR3 covers 15 residues. Sequencing used blood. This receptor was identified in a man in his forties in good health. This chain joins TRBV5-1 and TRBJ2-7, with D possibly being TRBD2 (6 bases). The chain's CDR3 is CASSLVPASGYEQYF. CDR3 in DNA: TGCGCCAGCAGCTTGGTACCGGCAAGCGGGTACGAGCAGTACTTC.